This T cell receptor beta chain was sequenced in a study of CD4 and CD8 cells across lung adenocarcinoma regions. MiXCR, run by TCRdb on the PCR reads, gives a single entry per CDR3 protein. Of under 15,000 distinct CDR3 sequences listed, roughly 47% are singletons. This CDR3 comprises 16 residues. Germline-derived CDR1 and CDR2 are MNHNS and SASEGT. With respect to this clonotype: An end of the junction differs from the germline gene, which may be a read error.

Localized lung adenocarcinoma, a non-small cell lung cancer, affected the donors. Sequenced sample: CD8+ T cells from the margin of a lung tumor. The TCR sequence derives from a male donor with lung adenocarcinoma. The CD4 and CD8 labels of this study may be unreliable. This chain joins TRBV6-1 and TRBJ2-5; perhaps TRBD2 as D (7 bases). CDR3 amino acids: CACSGSGGGDEETQYF. The CDR3 bases are TGTGCCTGCAGTGGATCGGGGGGCGGAGACGAAGAGACGCAGTACTTC.